This is a list of T cell receptor beta chains from one sample in a study of blood T cell repertoires in COVID-19. Sequencing was performed with immunoSEQ multiplex PCR; in TCRdb, only in-frame clones are kept and a portion is missing. The sample holds about 490,000 clones; roughly 88% are singletons and the top ten take 3% to 3.5%. The sample consisted of peripheral blood. The source is a human donor in a cohort sampled during active COVID-19. CDR3s include the opening cysteine and the closing phenylalanine or tryptophan. The D gene is left open where the match is weak. Some rows have no size entry. The others give once, few or many, or a class for an expanded clone.

clone_size j_call d_call v_call cdr3_aa cdr3_nt
once TRBJ1-2 NA TRBV24-1 CATSVATDFSNYGYTF TGTGCCACCAGTGTCGCGACAGATTTCTCTAACTATGGCTACACCTTC
NA TRBJ1-4 NA TRBV30 CATSSQLTNEKLFF TGTGCCACTTCGTCACAGCTAACTAATGAAAAACTGTTTTTT
NA TRBJ2-2 NA TRBV18 CASGTRSGPGELFF TGTGCCAGCGGGACAAGGTCAGGTCCCGGGGAGCTGTTTTTT
NA TRBJ2-2 TRBD1 TRBV19 CASRDRLNTGELFF TGTGCCAGTCGGGACAGGCTCAACACCGGGGAGCTGTTTTTT
NA TRBJ1-2 TRBD1 TRBV19 CASTQGESVYGYTF TGTGCCAGTACCCAGGGGGAGTCGGTCTATGGCTACACCTTC
NA TRBJ2-6 NA TRBV7-3 CASSTSSSGANVLTF TGTGCCAGCAGCACATCAAGCTCTGGGGCCAACGTCCTGACTTTC
NA TRBJ1-6 NA TRBV27 CASSSGRFLGGRRSPLHF TGTGCCAGCAGTTCTGGCCGATTCCTCGGGGGACGACGTTCACCCCTCCACTTT
NA TRBJ2-7 TRBD2 TRBV5-6 CASSQGLALNLPYEQYF TGTGCCAGCAGCCAGGGACTAGCGTTAAACTTACCCTACGAGCAGTACTTC
NA TRBJ2-1 NA TRBV6-5 CASPEGALPYNEQFF TGTGCCAGCCCAGAAGGAGCTTTACCCTACAATGAGCAGTTCTTC
NA TRBJ1-2 TRBD1 TRBV4-1 CASSQEGGTGMIYGYTF TGCGCCAGCAGCCAAGAGGGGGGGACAGGGATGATTTATGGCTACACCTTC
once TRBJ2-5 TRBD1 TRBV4-2 CASSPMDRALGDGETQYF TGTGCCAGCAGCCCAATGGACAGGGCCCTAGGAGACGGGGAGACCCAGTACTTC
NA TRBJ2-7 TRBD2 TRBV7-8 CASSSGLAGEQYF TGTGCCAGCAGCTCGGGACTAGCTGGCGAGCAGTACTTC
NA TRBJ1-2 NA TRBV5-4 CASSLDRNYGYTF TGTGCCAGCAGCTTGGACAGAAACTATGGCTACACCTTC
NA TRBJ1-2 TRBD1 TRBV29-1 CSVEGGLNYGYTF TGCAGCGTCGAAGGGGGCCTCAACTATGGCTACACCTTC
NA TRBJ2-7 NA TRBV14 CASSQGGGNYEQYF TGTGCCAGCAGCCAAGGGGGAGGAAACTACGAGCAGTACTTC
once TRBJ1-4 NA TRBV27 CASQQGRGEKLFF TGTGCCAGCCAACAGGGAAGGGGTGAAAAACTGTTTTTT
NA TRBJ2-1 TRBD2 TRBV24-1 CATSDPGLANEQFF TGTGCCACCAGTGATCCGGGACTAGCGAATGAGCAGTTCTTC
NA TRBJ2-2 NA TRBV4-2 CASSQENGRSNTGELFF TGTGCCAGCAGCCAAGAGAATGGCAGGTCGAACACCGGGGAGCTGTTTTTT
few TRBJ2-2 NA TRBV7-2 CASNGVPNTGELFF TGTGCCAGCAACGGGGTCCCGAACACCGGGGAGCTGTTTTTT